This TCR beta chain was identified during a study of T cell repertoires in cytomegalovirus infection. Study information: The authors relied on CMV epitopes, both recently identified HLA-C-restricted and well-studied HLA-B-restricted.

V was cut by 3 bases and J by 1 base, with 12 bases left in between. Germline V lookup: CDR1 LGHDT, CDR2 YNNKEL (reference sequence). CDR3 length equals 15 residues. In the case of this clonotype: The antigen is unknown.

From the reads, TCRdb called clonotypes with MiXCR, one entry per CDR3 protein. The sample carries about 770,000 distinct CDR3 sequences, under 35% recorded once. Broader study findings: Dominant in the ex vivo response were TCR beta clonotypes restricted by HLA-C and specific for CMV. Of the TCR beta families, the public ones yielded a cumulative frequency that identified carriers of CMV plus the relevant HLA.

The sample consisted of cultured CD8+ T cells from PBMCs, taken from culture after CMV antigen stimulation. This sequence originates from a human donor in good health (CMV status not recorded). Some clones in this sample may be carry-over from other donors' samples. The rearrangement uses TRBV3-1 and TRBJ1-1; a possible D gene is TRBD1 (6 bases). The CDR3, as DNA: TGTGCCAGCAGCCATCGCGGCAGGGGGAACACTGAAGCTTTCTTT. Translated, it gives CASSHRGRGNTEAFF.